The rows below give T cell receptor beta chains drawn from one sample of a study of regulatory T cells in long-lasting Graves disease. TCRdb called the multiplex PCR reads again in MiXCR, with one record for every CDR3 protein. The repertoire holds more than 650,000 distinct CDR3 sequences, with around 30% as singletons. Sample: peripheral blood mononuclear cells (PBMCs), taken when the disease was refractory, from a patient treated with antithyroid drugs. These receptors all come from a female donor with Graves disease. CDR3s include the opening cysteine and the closing phenylalanine or tryptophan. Fields, in order: J gene, V gene, D gene, clone size, CDR3 length, CDR3 protein, CDR3 DNA. The D gene is left open where the match is weak. The listing skips clone size in some rows; elsewhere it reads once, few, many or a size class.

J gene: TRBJ1-1; V gene: TRBV5-1; D gene: NA; clone size: NA; CDR3 length: 14; CDR3 protein: CASTKFGSGTEAFF; CDR3 DNA: TGCGCCAGCACCAAATTCGGGTCTGGCACTGAAGCTTTCTTT
J gene: TRBJ1-2; V gene: TRBV20-1; D gene: TRBD1; clone size: few; CDR3 length: 14; CDR3 protein: CSASGTGLYYGYTF; CDR3 DNA: TGCAGTGCTAGCGGGACAGGGTTGTACTATGGCTACACCTTC
J gene: TRBJ1-5; V gene: TRBV29-1; D gene: NA; clone size: NA; CDR3 length: 10; CDR3 protein: CTEWGQPQHF; CDR3 DNA: TGCACCGAGTGGGGGCAGCCCCAGCATTTT
J gene: TRBJ1-1; V gene: TRBV7-9; D gene: NA; clone size: once; CDR3 length: 14; CDR3 protein: CASQYRSMNTEAFF; CDR3 DNA: TGTGCCAGCCAATATCGCAGCATGAACACTGAAGCTTTCTTT
J gene: TRBJ2-2; V gene: TRBV2; D gene: NA; clone size: many; CDR3 length: 17; CDR3 protein: CASRELTGRGPTGELFF; CDR3 DNA: TGTGCCAGCAGAGAACTTACAGGCCGTGGGCCTACCGGGGAGCTGTTTTTT
J gene: TRBJ2-7; V gene: TRBV3-1; D gene: NA; clone size: NA; CDR3 length: 13; CDR3 protein: CASSQGTTSEQYF; CDR3 DNA: TGTGCCAGCAGCCAAGGTACCACTTCCGAGCAGTACTTC
J gene: TRBJ2-7; V gene: TRBV9; D gene: NA; clone size: NA; CDR3 length: 14; CDR3 protein: CASSVGYRYHEQYF; CDR3 DNA: TGTGCCAGCAGCGTAGGCTATCGGTATCACGAGCAGTACTTC
J gene: TRBJ1-6; V gene: TRBV5-4; D gene: NA; clone size: NA; CDR3 length: 17; CDR3 protein: CASSLAGGRYSRSPLHF; CDR3 DNA: TGTGCCAGCAGCTTGGCCGGGGGGCGCTATTCTCGGTCACCCCTCCACTTT
J gene: TRBJ1-1; V gene: TRBV7-3; D gene: NA; clone size: many; CDR3 length: 13; CDR3 protein: CASSPTGATEAFF; CDR3 DNA: TGTGCCAGCAGTCCGACAGGCGCCACTGAAGCTTTCTTT
J gene: TRBJ1-5; V gene: TRBV24-1; D gene: NA; clone size: few; CDR3 length: 15; CDR3 protein: CATSDGKGSNQPQHF; CDR3 DNA: TGTGCCACCAGTGATGGGAAGGGGAGCAATCAGCCCCAGCATTTT
J gene: TRBJ2-7; V gene: TRBV3-1; D gene: TRBD1; clone size: few; CDR3 length: 14; CDR3 protein: CASSAGTDYYEQYF; CDR3 DNA: TGTGCCAGCAGCGCCGGGACAGACTACTACGAGCAGTACTTC
J gene: TRBJ2-7; V gene: TRBV12-3/TRBV12-4; D gene: TRBD2; clone size: many; CDR3 length: 14; CDR3 protein: CASTLTSGSYEQYF; CDR3 DNA: TGTGCCAGCACCCTTACCAGCGGGAGCTACGAGCAGTACTTC
J gene: TRBJ2-3; V gene: TRBV12-3/TRBV12-4; D gene: NA; clone size: NA; CDR3 length: 12; CDR3 protein: CASSSFGDTQYF; CDR3 DNA: TGTGCCAGCAGTTCGTTCGGGGATACGCAGTATTTT
J gene: TRBJ2-5; V gene: TRBV12-5; D gene: TRBD2; clone size: many; CDR3 length: 21; CDR3 protein: CASGLERGWVKTSGGQETQYF; CDR3 DNA: TGTGCTAGTGGTTTGGAACGGGGATGGGTGAAGACTAGCGGGGGCCAAGAGACCCAGTACTTC
J gene: TRBJ2-6; V gene: TRBV5-1; D gene: NA; clone size: many; CDR3 length: 15; CDR3 protein: CASSFGPAGANVLTF; CDR3 DNA: TGCGCCAGCAGCTTCGGGCCAGCTGGGGCCAACGTCCTGACTTTC
J gene: TRBJ1-2; V gene: TRBV19; D gene: NA; clone size: many; CDR3 length: 15; CDR3 protein: CASSGGARANYGYTF; CDR3 DNA: TGTGCCAGTAGTGGCGGGGCCCGAGCTAACTATGGCTACACCTTC
J gene: TRBJ2-3; V gene: TRBV20-1; D gene: NA; clone size: NA; CDR3 length: 12; CDR3 protein: CSAVASTDTQYF; CDR3 DNA: TGCAGTGCTGTGGCGAGCACAGATACGCAGTATTTT
J gene: TRBJ2-5; V gene: TRBV7-6; D gene: NA; clone size: few; CDR3 length: 14; CDR3 protein: CASSPTDRGETQYF; CDR3 DNA: TGTGCCAGCAGCCCCACAGACAGAGGGGAGACCCAGTACTTC
J gene: TRBJ1-1; V gene: TRBV19; D gene: NA; clone size: few; CDR3 length: 15; CDR3 protein: CASSIEGSKYTEAFF; CDR3 DNA: TGTGCCAGTAGTATAGAAGGCAGCAAATACACTGAAGCTTTCTTT
J gene: TRBJ1-6; V gene: TRBV30; D gene: NA; clone size: NA; CDR3 length: 14; CDR3 protein: CAWSASSYNSPLHF; CDR3 DNA: TGTGCCTGGAGTGCTAGCTCCTATAATTCACCCCTCCACTTT
J gene: TRBJ1-6; V gene: TRBV28; D gene: NA; clone size: few; CDR3 length: 15; CDR3 protein: CASTGRNSYNSPLHF; CDR3 DNA: TGTGCCAGCACTGGGCGAAACTCCTATAATTCACCCCTCCACTTT
J gene: TRBJ1-2; V gene: TRBV6-1; D gene: NA; clone size: few; CDR3 length: 14; CDR3 protein: CASSGGGQLYGYTF; CDR3 DNA: TGTGCCAGCAGTGGGGGAGGACAGCTCTATGGCTACACCTTC
J gene: TRBJ2-6; V gene: TRBV5-6; D gene: NA; clone size: few; CDR3 length: 17; CDR3 protein: CASSILGAGSGANVLTF; CDR3 DNA: NA
J gene: TRBJ2-7; V gene: TRBV11-3; D gene: TRBD2; clone size: NA; CDR3 length: 18; CDR3 protein: CASSYRRLAGRGEDKQYF; CDR3 DNA: TGTGCCAGCAGTTACCGGCGGCTAGCGGGTAGGGGTGAGGACAAGCAGTACTTC